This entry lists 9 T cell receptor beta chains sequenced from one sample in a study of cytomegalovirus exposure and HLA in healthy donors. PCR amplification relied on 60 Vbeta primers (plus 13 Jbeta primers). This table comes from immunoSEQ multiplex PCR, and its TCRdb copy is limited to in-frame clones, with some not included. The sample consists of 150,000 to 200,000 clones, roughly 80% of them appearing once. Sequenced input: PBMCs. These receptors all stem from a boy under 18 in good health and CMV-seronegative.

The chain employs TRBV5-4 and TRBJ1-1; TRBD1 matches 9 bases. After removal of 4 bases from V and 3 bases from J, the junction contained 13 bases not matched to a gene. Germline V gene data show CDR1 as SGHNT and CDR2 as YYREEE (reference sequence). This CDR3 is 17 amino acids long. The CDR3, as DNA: TGTGCCAGCAGCCCCGGGACAGGGTTCCCCGGAGACACTGAAGCTTTCTTT. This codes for CASSPGTGFPGDTEAFF.

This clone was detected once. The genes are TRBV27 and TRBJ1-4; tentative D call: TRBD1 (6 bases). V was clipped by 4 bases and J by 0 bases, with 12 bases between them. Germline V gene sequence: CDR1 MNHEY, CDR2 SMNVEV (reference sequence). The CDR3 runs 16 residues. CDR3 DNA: TGTGCCAGCAGTTCCGGACAGCCTGCAACTAATGAAAAACTGTTTTTT. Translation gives CASSSGQPATNEKLFF.

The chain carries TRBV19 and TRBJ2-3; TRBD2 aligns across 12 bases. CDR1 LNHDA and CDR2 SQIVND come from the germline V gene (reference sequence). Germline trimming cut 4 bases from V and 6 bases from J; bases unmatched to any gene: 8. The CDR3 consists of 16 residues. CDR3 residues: CASSKLAGGPPDTQYF. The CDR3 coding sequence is TGTGCCAGTAGTAAACTAGCGGGAGGCCCTCCGGATACGCAGTATTTT.

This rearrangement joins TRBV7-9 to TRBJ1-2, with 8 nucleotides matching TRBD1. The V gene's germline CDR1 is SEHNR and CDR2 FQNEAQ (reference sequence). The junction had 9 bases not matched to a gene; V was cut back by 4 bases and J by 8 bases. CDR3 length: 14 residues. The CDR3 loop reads CASSSRTGRDGYTF. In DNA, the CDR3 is TGTGCCAGCAGCTCCCGGACAGGGAGAGACGGCTACACCTTC.

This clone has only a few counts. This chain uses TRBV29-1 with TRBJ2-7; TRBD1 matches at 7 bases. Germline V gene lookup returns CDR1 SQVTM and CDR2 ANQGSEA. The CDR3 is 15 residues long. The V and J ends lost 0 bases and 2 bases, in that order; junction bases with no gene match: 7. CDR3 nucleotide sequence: TGCAGCGTTGAAGACCCTGGGCAGGGGGCCTACGAGCAGTACTTC. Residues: CSVEDPGQGAYEQYF.

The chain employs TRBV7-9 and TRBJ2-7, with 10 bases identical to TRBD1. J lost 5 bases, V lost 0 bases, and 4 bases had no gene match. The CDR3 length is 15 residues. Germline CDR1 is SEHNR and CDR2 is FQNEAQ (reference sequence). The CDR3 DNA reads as TGTGCCAGCAGCTTAGCGGGACAGGGGTCGGACGAGCAGTACTTC. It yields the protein CASSLAGQGSDEQYF.

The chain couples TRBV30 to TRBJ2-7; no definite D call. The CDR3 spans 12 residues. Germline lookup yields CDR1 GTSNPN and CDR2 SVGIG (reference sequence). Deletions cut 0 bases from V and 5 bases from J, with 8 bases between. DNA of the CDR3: TGTGCCTGGAGTGTACTCGGTAACGAGCAGTACTTC. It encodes CAWSVLGNEQYF.

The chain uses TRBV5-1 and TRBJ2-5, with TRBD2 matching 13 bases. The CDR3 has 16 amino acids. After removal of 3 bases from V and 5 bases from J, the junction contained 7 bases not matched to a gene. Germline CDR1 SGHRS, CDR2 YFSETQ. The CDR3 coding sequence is TGCGCCAGCAGCTACGGACTAGCGGGGGAAGGGGAGACCCAGTACTTC. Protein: CASSYGLAGEGETQYF.

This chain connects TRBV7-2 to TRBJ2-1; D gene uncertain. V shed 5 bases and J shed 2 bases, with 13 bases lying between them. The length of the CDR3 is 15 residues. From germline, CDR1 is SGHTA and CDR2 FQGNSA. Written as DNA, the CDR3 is TGTGCCAGCAGCCCCTTCCACCCTACCTACAATGAGCAGTTCTTC. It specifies CASSPFHPTYNEQFF.